The table lists the clone carrying this T cell receptor (beta chain) with many counts. Its antigen is currently unknown. The TCRbeta library incorporated unique molecular identifiers. TCRdb reprocessed the PCR reads via MiXCR and lists one record per CDR3 protein. The sample lists 700,000 or so distinct CDR3 sequences; about 12% were seen once. The sample is drawn from a study of T-cell reconstitution after alpha-beta-depleted transplantation in children. Findings and limits, study-wide: Several hundred graft clones that had expanded were reportedly the source of alpha-beta T cells about two months after transplant.

The CDR3 length is 13 residues. Trimming took 5 bases from V and 5 from J, leaving 16 bases between them. The germline V gene encodes CDR1 SQVTM and CDR2 ANQGSEA. The TCR originated in a girl aged 2 to 10 with congenital amegakaryocytic thrombocytopenia, due to receive a stem cell transplant. V is TRBV29-1 and J is TRBJ2-7; perhaps TRBD2 as D (5 bases). This sample comprised PBMCs, obtained before TCRalphabeta/CD19-depleted stem cell transplant. CDR3 coding DNA: TGCAGCGTTATTTTTAGGGAGAGACACGAGCAGTACTTC. This gives the protein CSVIFRERHEQYF.